These 6 T cell receptor beta chains were sequenced from one sample in a study of blood T cell repertoires in COVID-19. Repertoires were generated with immunoSEQ multiplex PCR, while TCRdb's copy carries only in-frame clones and drops some. The sample consists of approximately 170,000 clones, less than 85% of them appearing once. The sample was PBMCs or T cells enriched from blood (not recorded which). These receptors came from a woman between 45 and 65 years old who had recovered from COVID-19.

Only a few counts were recorded for this clone. A much larger clone differs by one base, so this may be a read error. V and J are TRBV11-3 and TRBJ1-1, with D perhaps TRBD1 (6 bases). With 5 bases removed from V and 0 bases from J, the gap between germline ends came to 7 bases. The germline V gene encodes CDR1 SGHNT and CDR2 YENEEA. The CDR3 extends over 13 amino acids. The CDR3 region is CASSRTVNTEAFF. The CDR3, as DNA: TGTGCCAGCAGCCGGACAGTGAACACTGAAGCTTTCTTT.

The chain uses TRBV9 and TRBJ1-4; tentative D call: TRBD1 (5 bases). Germline assignment: CDR1 SGDLS and CDR2 YYNGEE. The V end lost 4 bases, the J end lost 2 bases, and 12 bases lay between the germline ends. This CDR3 has 15 residues. DNA for the CDR3: TGTGCCAGCAGCTACGCAGGGAAGACTAATGAAAAACTGTTTTTT. It specifies CASSYAGKTNEKLFF.

This chain joins TRBV6-1 and TRBJ1-2, with D tentatively TRBD1 (6 bases). CDR1 is MNHNS and CDR2 is SASEGT in the germline V gene. The CDR3 extends over 14 amino acids. V was cut by 1 base and J by 8 bases, with 14 bases left in between. For the CDR3, the DNA is TGTGCCAGCAGTGAAGTATGGGGGCGGGAGGGCTACACCTTC. This translates into CASSEVWGREGYTF.

This clone was recorded once. The chain combines TRBV11-2 with TRBJ2-5; D unclear. CDR3 length equals 15 residues. CDR1 is SGHAT, CDR2 FQNNGV, per germline. V was pared by 0 bases and J by 1 base, with 9 bases between. The CDR3 DNA sequence: TGTGCCAGCAGCTTAGAGGTGGGCACCCAAGAGACCCAGTACTTC. Protein sequence: CASSLEVGTQETQYF.

The chain links TRBV7-9 to TRBJ1-2; D not certain. V was cut by 5 bases and J by 5 bases, with 12 bases left in between. The CDR3 consists of 13 residues. Germline V gene sequence: CDR1 SEHNR, CDR2 FQNEAQ (reference sequence). The CDR3 DNA sequence: TGTGCCAGCAGCCAGTTATCCAGTTATGGCTACACCTTC. It codes for CASSQLSSYGYTF.

The chain combines TRBV18 with TRBJ2-2, with a weak D call TRBD2 (7 bases). V lost 6 bases to trimming and J lost 4 bases, with 18 bases between them. The CDR3 has 16 amino acids. In germline, CDR1 is KGHSH, CDR2 LQKENI. CDR3 residues: CASSRPGGGSTGELFF. The CDR3 region has the DNA TGTGCCAGCTCGCGTCCCGGGGGCGGGAGCACCGGGGAGCTGTTTTTT.